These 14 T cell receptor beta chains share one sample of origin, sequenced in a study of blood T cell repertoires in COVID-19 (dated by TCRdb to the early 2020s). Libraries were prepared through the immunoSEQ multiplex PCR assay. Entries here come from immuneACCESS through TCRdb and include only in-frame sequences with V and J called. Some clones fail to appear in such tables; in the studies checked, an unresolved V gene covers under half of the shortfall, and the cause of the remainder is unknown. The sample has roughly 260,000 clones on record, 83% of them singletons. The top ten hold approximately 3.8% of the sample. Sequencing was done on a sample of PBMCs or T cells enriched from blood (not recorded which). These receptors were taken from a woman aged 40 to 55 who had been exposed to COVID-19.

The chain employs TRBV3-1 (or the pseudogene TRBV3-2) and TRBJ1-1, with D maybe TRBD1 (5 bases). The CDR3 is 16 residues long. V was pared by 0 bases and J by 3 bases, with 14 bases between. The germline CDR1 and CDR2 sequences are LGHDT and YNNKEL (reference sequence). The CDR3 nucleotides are TGTGCCAGCAGCCAAGATTGGGAAGGGGTGGACACTGAAGCTTTCTTT. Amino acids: CASSQDWEGVDTEAFF.

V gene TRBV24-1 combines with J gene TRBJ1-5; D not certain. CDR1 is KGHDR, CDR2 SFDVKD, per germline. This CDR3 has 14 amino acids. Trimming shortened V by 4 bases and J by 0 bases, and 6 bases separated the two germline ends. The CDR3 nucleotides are TGTGCCACCAGTGACCCCTATAGCAATCAGCCCCAGCATTTT. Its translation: CATSDPYSNQPQHF.

The CDR3 is CAIRLTGENEQYF. In nucleotides, the CDR3 is TGTGCCATCAGGCTGACAGGGGAGAACGAGCAGTACTTC. The chain employs TRBV10-3 and TRBJ2-7; 8 bases line up with TRBD1. J gave up 5 bases and V 6 bases, and 6 bases lay outside the gene matches. Germline V gene sequence: CDR1 ENHRY, CDR2 SYGVKD. The CDR3 totals 13 residues.

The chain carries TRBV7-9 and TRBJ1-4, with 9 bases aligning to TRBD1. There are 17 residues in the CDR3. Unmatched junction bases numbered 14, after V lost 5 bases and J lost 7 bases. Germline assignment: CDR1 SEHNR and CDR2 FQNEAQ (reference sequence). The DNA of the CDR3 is TGTGCCAGCAGCCCCATAAAACAGGGGGCCGTCGGTGAAAAACTGTTTTTT. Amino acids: CASSPIKQGAVGEKLFF.

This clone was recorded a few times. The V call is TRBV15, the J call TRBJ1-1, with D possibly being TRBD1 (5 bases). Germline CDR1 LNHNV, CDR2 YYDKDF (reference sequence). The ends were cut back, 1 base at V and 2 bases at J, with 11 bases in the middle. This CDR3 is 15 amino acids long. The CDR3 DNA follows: TGTGCCACCAGCAGAGTCCAGGGCCAAAACACTGAAGCTTTCTTT. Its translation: CATSRVQGQNTEAFF.

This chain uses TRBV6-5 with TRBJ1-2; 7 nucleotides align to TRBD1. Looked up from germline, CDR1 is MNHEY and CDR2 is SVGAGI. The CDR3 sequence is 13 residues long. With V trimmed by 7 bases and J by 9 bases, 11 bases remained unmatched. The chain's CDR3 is CASTQGGPRSYTF. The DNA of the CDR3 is TGTGCCAGCACCCAAGGGGGCCCGAGGAGCTACACCTTC.

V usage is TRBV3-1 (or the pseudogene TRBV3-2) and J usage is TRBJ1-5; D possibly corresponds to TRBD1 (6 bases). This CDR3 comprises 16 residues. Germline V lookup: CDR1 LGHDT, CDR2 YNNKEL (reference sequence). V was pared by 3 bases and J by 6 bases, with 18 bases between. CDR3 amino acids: CASSQHSGVVGQPQHF. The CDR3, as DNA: TGTGCCAGCAGCCAGCATTCAGGGGTGGTCGGTCAGCCCCAGCATTTT.

This CDR3 is CASSERTAEFTDTQYF. CDR3 in DNA: TGTGCCAGTAGTGAGAGGACAGCAGAATTCACAGATACGCAGTATTTT. This chain uses TRBV19 with TRBJ2-3; TRBD1 is a possible D gene (6 bases). This CDR3 is built from 16 residues. Germline CDR1 LNHDA, CDR2 SQIVND (reference sequence). V gave up 5 bases and J gave up 2 bases, with 17 bases separating them.

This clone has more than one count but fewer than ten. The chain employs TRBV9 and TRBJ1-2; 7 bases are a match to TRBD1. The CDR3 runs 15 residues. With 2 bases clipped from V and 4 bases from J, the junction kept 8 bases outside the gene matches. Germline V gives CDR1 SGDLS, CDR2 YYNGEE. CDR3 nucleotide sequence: TGTGCCAGCAGCGTTGACAGGGCGGGGGGCTATGGCTACACCTTC. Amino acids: CASSVDRAGGYGYTF.

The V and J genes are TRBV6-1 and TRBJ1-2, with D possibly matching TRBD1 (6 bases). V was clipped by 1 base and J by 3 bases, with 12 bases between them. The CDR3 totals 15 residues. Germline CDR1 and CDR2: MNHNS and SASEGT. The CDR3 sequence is CASSEVMTGYYGYTF. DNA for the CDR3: TGTGCCAGCAGTGAAGTGATGACAGGTTACTATGGCTACACCTTC.

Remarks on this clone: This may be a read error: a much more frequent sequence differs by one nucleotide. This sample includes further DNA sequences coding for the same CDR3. CDR3 loop: CASSQPDRAPYNEQFF. The DNA for the CDR3 is TGCGCCAGCAGCCAACCCGACAGGGCCCCCTACAATGAGCAGTTCTTC. The rearrangement links TRBV4-1 to TRBJ2-1; 7 bases map to TRBD1. The ends lost 2 bases at V and 2 bases at J; junction bases unmatched: 6. The CDR3 has 16 amino acids. The V gene's germline CDR1 is MGHRA and CDR2 YSYEKL.

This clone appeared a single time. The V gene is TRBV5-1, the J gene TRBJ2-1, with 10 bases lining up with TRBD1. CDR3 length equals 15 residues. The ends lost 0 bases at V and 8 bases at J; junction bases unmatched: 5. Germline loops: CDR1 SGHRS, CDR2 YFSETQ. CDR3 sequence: CASSLGTGGLDEQFF. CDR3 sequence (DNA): TGCGCCAGCAGCTTGGGGACAGGGGGTCTGGATGAGCAGTTCTTC.

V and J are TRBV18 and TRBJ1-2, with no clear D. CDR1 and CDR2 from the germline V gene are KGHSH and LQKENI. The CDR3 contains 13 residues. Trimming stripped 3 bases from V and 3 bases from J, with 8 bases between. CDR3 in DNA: TGTGCCAGCTCACCCTCGGAGGACTATGGCTACACCTTC. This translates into CASSPSEDYGYTF.

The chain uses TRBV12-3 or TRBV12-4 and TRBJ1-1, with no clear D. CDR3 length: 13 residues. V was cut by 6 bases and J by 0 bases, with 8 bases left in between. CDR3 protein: CASSPTMNTEAFF. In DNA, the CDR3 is TGTGCCAGCAGCCCTACCATGAACACTGAAGCTTTCTTT.